A selection of T cell receptor beta chains follows, all from one sample in a study of T cells in Graves' hyperthyroidism and ophthalmopathy. TCRdb called the multiplex PCR reads again in MiXCR, with one record for every CDR3 protein. The sample includes roughly 500,000 distinct CDR3 sequences, roughly a quarter seen only once; the top ten take approximately 10%. Specimen: blood. These receptors came from a woman aged 25 to 39 with Graves' ophthalmopathy. CDR3s include the opening cysteine and the closing phenylalanine or tryptophan. A D gene is named only where the DNA matches it firmly. Size values are once, few and many counts, or a class for expanded clones, and some rows have none.

d_call j_call clone_size v_call cdr3_nt cdr3_aa
NA TRBJ2-5 NA TRBV11-2 TGTGCCAGCAGGGCCGAACTTGGGGAGACCCAGTACTTC CASRAELGETQYF
NA TRBJ1-3 NA TRBV18 TGTGCCAGCTCACAGTCTAGCGGAGACTCTGGAAACACCATATATTTT CASSQSSGDSGNTIYF
NA TRBJ1-2 NA TRBV4-2 TGTGCCAGCAGCCAAGATTGGGGGGCAGAAATAAGCAACTATGGCTACACCTTC CASSQDWGAEISNYGYTF
NA TRBJ2-5 few TRBV4-2 TGTGCCAGCAGCCAAGGACCCTCCGGGTCCGGGATCGGAACCCAGTACTTC CASSQGPSGSGIGTQYF
NA TRBJ2-5 NA TRBV6-2/TRBV6-3 TGTGCCACCCTCGGGCCACCGCAGGAGACCCAGTACTTC CATLGPPQETQYF
NA TRBJ1-2 NA TRBV5-1 TGCGCCAGCACCATAGACAGTAACTATGGCTACACCTTC CASTIDSNYGYTF
TRBD1 TRBJ1-1 many TRBV24-1 TGTGCCACCAGTGATCCGAGACAGGGGAACACTGAAGCTTTCTTT CATSDPRQGNTEAFF
NA TRBJ2-7 few TRBV3-1 TGTGCCACATGGGGAGGAGGGTACGAGCAGTACTTC CATWGGGYEQYF
TRBD1 TRBJ1-1 many TRBV6-1 TGTGCCAGCAGTGCAGGGACAGGCCTGAACACTGAAGCTTTCTTT CASSAGTGLNTEAFF
NA TRBJ1-3 NA TRBV6-2/TRBV6-3 TGTGCCAGCATCCCGGACGGATCTGGAAACACCATATATTTT CASIPDGSGNTIYF
NA TRBJ1-1 few TRBV29-1 TGCAGCGTTGAAGGGGGGACATTCCCGAGCACTGAAGCTTTCTTT CSVEGGTFPSTEAFF
TRBD1 TRBJ2-7 NA TRBV29-1 TGCAGCGTTGAAGATCGTGGGACAGGGGGCTACGAGCAGTACTTC CSVEDRGTGGYEQYF
TRBD2 TRBJ2-7 many TRBV6-1 TGTGCCAGCACAACGACTAGCGGGGCTAGTAACGAGCAGTACTTC CASTTTSGASNEQYF
NA TRBJ1-5 many TRBV19 TGTGCCAGTAGTGTACAGGGTGTCGGCAATCAGCCCCAGCATTTT CASSVQGVGNQPQHF
NA TRBJ2-2 many TRBV15 TGTGCCACCAGCAGATCAGGGGGGACCGGGGAGCTGTTTTTT CATSRSGGTGELFF
NA TRBJ1-6 many TRBV6-5 TGTGCCAGCAGTTACTCGATCGGACAGACTAATTCACCCCTCCACTTT CASSYSIGQTNSPLHF
TRBD1 TRBJ2-7 NA TRBV19 TGTGCCAGTAGTAGGATTTGGGACAGCTCCTACGAGCAGTACTTC CASSRIWDSSYEQYF